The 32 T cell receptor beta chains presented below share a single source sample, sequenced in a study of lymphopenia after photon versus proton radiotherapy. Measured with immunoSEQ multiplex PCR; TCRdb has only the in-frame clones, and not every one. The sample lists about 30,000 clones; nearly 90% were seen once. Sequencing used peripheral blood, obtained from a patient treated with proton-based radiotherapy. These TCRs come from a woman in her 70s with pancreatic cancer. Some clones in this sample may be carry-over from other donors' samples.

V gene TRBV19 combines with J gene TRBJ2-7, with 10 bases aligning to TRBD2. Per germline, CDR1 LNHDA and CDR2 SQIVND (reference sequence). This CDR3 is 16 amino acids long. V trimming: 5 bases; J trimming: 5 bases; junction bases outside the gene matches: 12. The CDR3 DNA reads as TGTGCCAGTAGTTCCCTCGCTAGCGGGAGTCTACACGAGCAGTACTTC. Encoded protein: CASSSLASGSLHEQYF.

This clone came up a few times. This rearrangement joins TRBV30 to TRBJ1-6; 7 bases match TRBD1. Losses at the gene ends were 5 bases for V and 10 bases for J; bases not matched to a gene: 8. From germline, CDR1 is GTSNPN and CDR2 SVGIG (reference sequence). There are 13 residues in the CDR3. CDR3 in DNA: TGTGCCTGGCTACAGGGGAAGGAGTCACCCCTCCACTTT. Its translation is CAWLQGKESPLHF.

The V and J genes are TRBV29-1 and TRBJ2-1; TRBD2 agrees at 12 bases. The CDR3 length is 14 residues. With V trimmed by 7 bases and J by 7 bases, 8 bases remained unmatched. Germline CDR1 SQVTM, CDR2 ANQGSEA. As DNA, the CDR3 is TGCAGCGGGGGGCTAGCGGGAGGGTTGAATGAGCAGTTCTTC. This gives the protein CSGGLAGGLNEQFF.

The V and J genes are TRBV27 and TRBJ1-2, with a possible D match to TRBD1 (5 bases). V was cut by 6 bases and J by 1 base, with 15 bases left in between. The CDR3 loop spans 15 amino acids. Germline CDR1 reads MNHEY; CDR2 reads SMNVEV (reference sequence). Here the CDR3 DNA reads TGTGCCAGCAGAGACCCGATGCAGGGTAACTATGGCTACACCTTC. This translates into CASRDPMQGNYGYTF.

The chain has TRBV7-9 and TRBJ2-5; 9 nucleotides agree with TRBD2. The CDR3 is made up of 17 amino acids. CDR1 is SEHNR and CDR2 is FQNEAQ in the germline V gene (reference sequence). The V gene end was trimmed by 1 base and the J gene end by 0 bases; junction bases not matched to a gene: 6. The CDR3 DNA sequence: TGTGCCAGCAGCTTAGATCTTGCGGGAGGGAACCAAGAGACCCAGTACTTC. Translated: CASSLDLAGGNQETQYF.

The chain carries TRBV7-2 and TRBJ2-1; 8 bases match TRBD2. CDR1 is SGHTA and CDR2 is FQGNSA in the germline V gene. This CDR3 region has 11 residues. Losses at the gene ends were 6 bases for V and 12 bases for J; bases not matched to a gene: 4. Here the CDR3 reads CASSRAGVQFF. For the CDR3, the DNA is TGTGCCAGCAGTAGAGCGGGAGTGCAGTTCTTC.

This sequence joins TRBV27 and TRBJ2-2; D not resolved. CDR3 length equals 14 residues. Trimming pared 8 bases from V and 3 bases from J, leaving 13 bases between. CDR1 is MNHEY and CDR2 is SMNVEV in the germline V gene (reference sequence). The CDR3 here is CASGNGYDTGELFF. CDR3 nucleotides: TGTGCCAGCGGAAATGGATATGACACCGGGGAGCTGTTTTTT.

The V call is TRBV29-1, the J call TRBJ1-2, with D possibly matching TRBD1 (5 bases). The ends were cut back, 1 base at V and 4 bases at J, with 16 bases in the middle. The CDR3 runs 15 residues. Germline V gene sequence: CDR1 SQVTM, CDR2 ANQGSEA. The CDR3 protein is CSVEVGDSEVYGYTF. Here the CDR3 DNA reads TGCAGCGTTGAAGTAGGAGACAGTGAGGTCTATGGCTACACCTTC.

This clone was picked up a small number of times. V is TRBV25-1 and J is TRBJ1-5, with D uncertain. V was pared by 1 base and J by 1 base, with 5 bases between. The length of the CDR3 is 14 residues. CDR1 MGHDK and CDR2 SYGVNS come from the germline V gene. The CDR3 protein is CASSEFGSNQPQHF. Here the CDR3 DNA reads TGTGCCAGCAGTGAATTTGGCAGCAATCAGCCCCAGCATTTT.

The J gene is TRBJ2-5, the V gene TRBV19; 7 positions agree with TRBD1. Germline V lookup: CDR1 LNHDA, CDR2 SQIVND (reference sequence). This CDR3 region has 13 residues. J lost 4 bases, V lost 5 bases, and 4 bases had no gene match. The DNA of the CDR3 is TGTGCCAGTAGTGAGACAGGGAGAGAGACCCAGTACTTC. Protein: CASSETGRETQYF.

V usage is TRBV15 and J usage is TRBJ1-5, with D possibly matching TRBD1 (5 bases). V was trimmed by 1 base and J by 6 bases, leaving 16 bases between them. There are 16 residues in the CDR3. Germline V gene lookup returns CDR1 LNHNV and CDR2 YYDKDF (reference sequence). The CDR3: CATSRGWRGSGQPQHF. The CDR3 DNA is TGTGCCACCAGCAGAGGATGGCGGGGGTCTGGTCAGCCCCAGCATTTT.

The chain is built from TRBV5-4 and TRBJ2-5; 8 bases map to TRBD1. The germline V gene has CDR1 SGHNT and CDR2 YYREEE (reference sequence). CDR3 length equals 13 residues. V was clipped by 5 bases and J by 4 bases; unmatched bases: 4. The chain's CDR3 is CASSMDRAETQYF. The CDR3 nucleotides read TGTGCCAGCAGTATGGACAGGGCAGAGACCCAGTACTTC.

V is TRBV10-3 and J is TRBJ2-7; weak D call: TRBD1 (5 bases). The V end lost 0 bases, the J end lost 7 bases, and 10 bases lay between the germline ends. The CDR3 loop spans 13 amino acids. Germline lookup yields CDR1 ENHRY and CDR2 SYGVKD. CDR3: CAISESTAVEQYF. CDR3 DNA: TGTGCCATCAGTGAGTCGACAGCAGTAGAGCAGTACTTC.

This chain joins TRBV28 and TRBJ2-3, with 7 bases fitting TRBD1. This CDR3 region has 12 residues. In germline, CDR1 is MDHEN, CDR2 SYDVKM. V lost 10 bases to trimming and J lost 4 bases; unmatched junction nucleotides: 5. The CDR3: CATRGLADTQYF. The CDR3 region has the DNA TGTGCCACTAGGGGGCTGGCAGATACGCAGTATTTT.

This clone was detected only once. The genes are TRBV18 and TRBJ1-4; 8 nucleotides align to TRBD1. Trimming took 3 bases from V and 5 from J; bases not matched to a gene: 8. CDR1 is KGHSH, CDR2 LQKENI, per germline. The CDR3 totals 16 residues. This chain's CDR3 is CASSPTGQERNEKLFF. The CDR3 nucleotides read TGTGCCAGCTCACCGACGGGACAGGAACGGAATGAAAAACTGTTTTTT.

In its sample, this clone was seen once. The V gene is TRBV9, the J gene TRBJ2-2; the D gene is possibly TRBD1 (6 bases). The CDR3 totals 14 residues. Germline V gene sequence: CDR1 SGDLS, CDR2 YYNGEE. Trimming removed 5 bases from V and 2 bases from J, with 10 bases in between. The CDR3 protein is CASRAGTNTGELFF. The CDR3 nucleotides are TGTGCCAGCAGAGCCGGGACAAACACCGGGGAGCTGTTTTTT.

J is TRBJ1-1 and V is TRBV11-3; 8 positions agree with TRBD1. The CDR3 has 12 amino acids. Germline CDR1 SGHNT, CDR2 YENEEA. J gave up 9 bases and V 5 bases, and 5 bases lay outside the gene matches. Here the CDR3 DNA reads TGTGCCAGCAGCGGACAGGGTACCAAAGCTTTCTTT. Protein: CASSGQGTKAFF. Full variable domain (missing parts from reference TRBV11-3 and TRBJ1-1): EAGVVQSPRYKIIEKKQPVAFWCNPISGHNTLYWYLQNLGQGPELLIRYENEEAVDDSQLPKDRFSAERLKGVDSTLKIQPAELGDSAVYLCASSGQGTKAFFGQGTRLTVV.

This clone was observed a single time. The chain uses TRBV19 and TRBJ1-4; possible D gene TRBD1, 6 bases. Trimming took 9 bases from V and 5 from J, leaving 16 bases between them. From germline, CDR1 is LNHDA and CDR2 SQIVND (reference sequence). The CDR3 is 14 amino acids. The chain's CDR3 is CASAPRTVNEKLFF. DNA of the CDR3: TGTGCCAGCGCCCCCCGGACAGTGAATGAAAAACTGTTTTTT. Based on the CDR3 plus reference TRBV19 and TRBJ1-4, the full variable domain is DGGITQSPKYLFRKEGQNVTLSCEQNLNHDAMYWYRQDPGQGLRLIYYSQIVNDFQKGDIAEGYSVSREKKESFPLTVTSAQKNPTAFYLCASAPRTVNEKLFFGSGTQLSVL.

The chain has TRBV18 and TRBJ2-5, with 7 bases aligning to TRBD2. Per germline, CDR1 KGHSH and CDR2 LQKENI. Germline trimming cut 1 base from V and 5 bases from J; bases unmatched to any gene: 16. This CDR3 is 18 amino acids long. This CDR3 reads CASSPRSSGGQAGETQYF. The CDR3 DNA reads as TGTGCCAGCTCACCACGTAGTTCTGGCGGGCAAGCGGGGGAGACCCAGTACTTC.

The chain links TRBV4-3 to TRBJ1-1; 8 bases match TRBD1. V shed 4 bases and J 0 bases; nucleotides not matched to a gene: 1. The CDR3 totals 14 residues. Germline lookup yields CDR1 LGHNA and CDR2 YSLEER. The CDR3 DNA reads TGCGCCAGCAGCCTGACAGGGGTGAACACTGAAGCTTTCTTT. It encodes CASSLTGVNTEAFF.

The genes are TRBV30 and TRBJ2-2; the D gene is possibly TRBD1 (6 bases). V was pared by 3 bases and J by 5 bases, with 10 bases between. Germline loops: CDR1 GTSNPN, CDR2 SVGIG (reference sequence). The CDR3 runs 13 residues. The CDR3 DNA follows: TGTGCCTGGAGGTCGAGGGGGACCGGGGAGCTGTTTTTT. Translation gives CAWRSRGTGELFF.

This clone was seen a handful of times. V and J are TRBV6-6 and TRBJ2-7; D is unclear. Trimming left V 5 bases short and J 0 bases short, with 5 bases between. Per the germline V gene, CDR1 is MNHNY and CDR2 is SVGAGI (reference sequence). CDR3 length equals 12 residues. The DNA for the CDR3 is TGTGCCAGCAGTAGTACCTCCTACGAGCAGTACTTC. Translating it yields CASSSTSYEQYF.

This chain's CDR3 is CASSIQGYGTEAFF. DNA for the CDR3: TGTGCCAGCAGCATCCAGGGTTACGGCACTGAAGCTTTCTTT. The J gene is TRBJ1-1, the V gene TRBV5-6; tentatively, D is TRBD1 (5 bases). Germline lookup yields CDR1 SGHDT and CDR2 YYEEEE. The CDR3 has 14 amino acids. The germline V and J ends were trimmed by 4 bases and 4 bases, with 14 bases remaining between them.

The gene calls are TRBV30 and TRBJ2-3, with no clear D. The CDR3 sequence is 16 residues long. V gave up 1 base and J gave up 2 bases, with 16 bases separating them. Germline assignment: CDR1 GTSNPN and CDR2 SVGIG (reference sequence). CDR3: CAWSASPQPNTDTQYF. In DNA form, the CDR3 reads TGTGCCTGGAGTGCCTCGCCCCAGCCCAACACAGATACGCAGTATTTT.

This CDR3 reads CASSQGGDLNYGYTF. As DNA, the CDR3 is TGTGCCAGCAGTCAAGGGGGGGACCTTAACTATGGCTACACCTTC. The gene calls are TRBV28 and TRBJ1-2; TRBD1 might be the D (6 bases). V shed 5 bases and J shed 1 base, with 14 bases lying between them. The CDR3 length is 15 residues. Germline CDR1 reads MDHEN; CDR2 reads SYDVKM.

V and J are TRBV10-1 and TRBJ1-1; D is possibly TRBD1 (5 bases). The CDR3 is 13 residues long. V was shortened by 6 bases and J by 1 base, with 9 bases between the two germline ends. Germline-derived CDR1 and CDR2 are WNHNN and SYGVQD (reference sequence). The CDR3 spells CASRTGTNTEAFF. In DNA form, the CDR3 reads TGCGCCAGCAGGACCGGGACGAACACTGAAGCTTTCTTT.

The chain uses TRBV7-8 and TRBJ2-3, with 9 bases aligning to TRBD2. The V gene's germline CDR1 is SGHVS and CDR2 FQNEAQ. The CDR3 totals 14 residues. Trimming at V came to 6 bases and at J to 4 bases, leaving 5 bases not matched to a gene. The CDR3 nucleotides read TGTGCCAGCAGAAAAGGGACTAGCTCAGATACGCAGTATTTT. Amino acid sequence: CASRKGTSSDTQYF.

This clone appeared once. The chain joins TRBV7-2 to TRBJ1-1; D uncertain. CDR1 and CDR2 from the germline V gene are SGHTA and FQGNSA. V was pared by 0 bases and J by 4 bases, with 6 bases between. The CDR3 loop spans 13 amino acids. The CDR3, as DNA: TGTGCCAGCAGCTTAGCGCTGACCACTGAAGCTTTCTTT. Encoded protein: CASSLALTTEAFF.

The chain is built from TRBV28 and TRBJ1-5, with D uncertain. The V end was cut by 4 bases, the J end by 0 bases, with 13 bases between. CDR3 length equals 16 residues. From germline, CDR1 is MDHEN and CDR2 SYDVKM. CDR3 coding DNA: TGTGCCAGCAGTTCGACGGATAGTTATAGCAATCAGCCCCAGCATTTT. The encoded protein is CASSSTDSYSNQPQHF.

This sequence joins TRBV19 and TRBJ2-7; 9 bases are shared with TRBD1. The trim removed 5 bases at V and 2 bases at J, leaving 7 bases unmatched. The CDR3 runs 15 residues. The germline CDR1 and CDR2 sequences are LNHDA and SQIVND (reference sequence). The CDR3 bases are TGTGCCAGTAGTTCCTCCGGGACAGGGACCTACGAGCAGTACTTC. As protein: CASSSSGTGTYEQYF.

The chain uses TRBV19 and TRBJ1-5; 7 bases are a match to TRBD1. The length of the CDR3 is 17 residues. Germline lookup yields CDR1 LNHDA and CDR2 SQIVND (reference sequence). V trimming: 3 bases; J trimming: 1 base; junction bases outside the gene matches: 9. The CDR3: CASSMELGTASNQPQHF. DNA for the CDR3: TGTGCCAGTAGTATGGAACTTGGGACAGCCAGCAATCAGCCCCAGCATTTT.

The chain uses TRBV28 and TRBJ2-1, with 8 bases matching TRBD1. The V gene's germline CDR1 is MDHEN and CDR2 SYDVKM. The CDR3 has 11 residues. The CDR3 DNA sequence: TGTGCAGGACAGGGAGACAATGAGCAGTTCTTC. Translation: CAGQGDNEQFF.